The present T cell receptor (beta chain) was sequenced within a study of OX40 agonist ivuxolimab in advanced cancers. Method: immunoSEQ multiplex PCR; TCRdb's copy keeps in-frame clones and lacks some. The sample lists about 58,000 clones, roughly nine tenths occurring once. This CDR3 is 16 amino acids long. The ends were cut back, 0 bases at V and 4 bases at J, with 14 bases in the middle. The TCR comes from an adult with an advanced solid tumor such as melanoma, head and neck, liver or kidney cancer. The source material was CD4+ or CD8+ T cells sorted from blood, sampled in a trial of the OX40 agonist ivuxolimab. The rearrangement uses TRBV23-1 and TRBJ2-3; the D gene is possibly TRBD2 (5 bases). TRBV23-1 is an ORF for which the function is uncertain. The CDR3 DNA is TGCGCCAGCAGTCAATCTTTAGACAAGGGAGCAGATACGCAGTATTTT. It codes for CASSQSLDKGADTQYF.